Listed below are T cell receptor beta chains from one sample, sequenced in a study of blood T cell repertoires in COVID-19. Sequencing was performed with immunoSEQ multiplex PCR; in TCRdb, only in-frame clones are kept and a portion is missing. This table holds some 300,000 clones, 90% to 95% found once. Specimen: PBMCs or T cells enriched from blood (not recorded which). Receptors were obtained from a woman between 25 and 40 years old who had been exposed to COVID-19. Each CDR3 is given with its conserved first and last residue. The D gene is left open where the match is weak. For some rows the clone size is stated as once, few or many, or as a class when expanded; others skip it.

J gene	D gene	clone size	V gene	CDR3 protein	CDR3 DNA
TRBJ1-1	-	-	TRBV19	CASSSWEFTEAFF	TGTGCCAGTAGTAGCTGGGAGTTTACTGAAGCTTTCTTT
TRBJ1-5	-	-	TRBV19	CASSTTGWGQPQHF	TGTGCCAGTAGTACCACAGGGTGGGGACAGCCCCAGCATTTT
TRBJ1-1	-	-	TRBV27	CASTGAQEEAFF	TGTGCCAGCACTGGGGCACAGGAAGAAGCTTTCTTT
TRBJ1-4	TRBD1	-	TRBV4-1	CASSRLRITSGGGTNEKLFF	TGCGCCAGCAGCCGCCTCCGAATCACTTCAGGGGGCGGAACTAATGAAAAACTGTTTTTT
TRBJ2-7	TRBD1	-	TRBV6-5	CASSYLRTGTYEQYF	TGTGCCAGCAGTTACTTGAGGACAGGGACCTACGAGCAGTACTTC
TRBJ1-3	-	-	TRBV6-2/TRBV6-3	CASSYIALSGNTIYF	TGTGCCAGCAGTTACATCGCGCTCTCTGGAAACACCATATATTTT
TRBJ1-1	-	-	TRBV6-5	CASKGLTEAFF	TGTGCCAGCAAGGGGCTCACTGAAGCTTTCTTT
TRBJ1-1	-	-	TRBV6-5	CGSRGNTEAFF	TGTGGCTCCAGGGGGAACACTGAAGCTTTCTTT
TRBJ1-5	-	-	TRBV6-5	CASSRSGRESQPQHF	TGTGCCAGCAGCCGATCGGGCAGGGAAAGTCAGCCCCAGCATTTT
TRBJ2-4	-	-	TRBV7-2	CASSLNQGSGIKNIQYF	TGTGCCAGCAGCTTAAACCAGGGCTCGGGTATCAAAAACATTCAGTACTTC
TRBJ1-2	-	-	TRBV28	CASRIRASRGGGYTF	TGTGCCAGCAGGATAAGAGCATCAAGGGGAGGTGGCTACACCTTC
TRBJ2-5	-	-	TRBV5-1	CASRHQQETQYF	TGCGCCAGTAGACACCAGCAAGAGACCCAGTACTTC
TRBJ1-6	-	once	TRBV6-5	CASSYGQVSYNSPLHF	TGTGCCAGCAGTTACGGGCAAGTCTCCTATAATTCACCCCTCCACTTT
TRBJ1-2	TRBD1	-	TRBV18	CASSPSDRAYGYTF	TGTGCCAGCTCACCAAGCGACAGGGCCTATGGCTACACCTTC
TRBJ2-7	TRBD1	-	TRBV6-1	CASSETGAYEQYF	TGTGCCAGCAGTGAGACAGGGGCCTACGAGCAGTACTTC
TRBJ1-4	TRBD1	few	TRBV6-2/TRBV6-3	CASSLGTVATNEKLFF	TGTGCCAGCAGCTTAGGGACAGTTGCAACTAATGAAAAACTGTTTTTT
TRBJ1-1	TRBD1	once	TRBV29-1	CSVLPGTVNTEAFF	TGCAGCGTCCTCCCCGGGACAGTGAACACTGAAGCTTTCTTT
TRBJ2-5	TRBD1	-	TRBV6-4	CASSHERDRGFGETQYF	TGTGCCAGCAGCCACGAACGCGACAGGGGGTTCGGTGAGACCCAGTACTTC
TRBJ1-2	-	-	TRBV6-5	CASTYTPGIGYTF	TGTGCCAGCACCTACACCCCGGGGATAGGCTACACCTTC
TRBJ2-1	-	-	TRBV4-3	CASSQTGLYNEQFF	TGCGCCAGCAGCCAAACAGGGTTGTACAATGAGCAGTTCTTC
TRBJ2-7	TRBD1	-	TRBV6-4	CASSRDSDQGNEQYF	TGTGCCAGCAGCCGGGACAGCGACCAAGGGAACGAGCAGTACTTC
TRBJ2-7	-	-	TRBV20-1	CSAATEYEQYF	TGCAGTGCTGCGACAGAGTACGAGCAGTACTTC
TRBJ1-2	-	once	TRBV7-9	CASSDKSYGYTF	TGTGCCAGCAGCGACAAGTCTTATGGCTACACCTTC
TRBJ2-3	-	-	TRBV18	CASSPPPSGDTQYF	TGTGCCAGCTCACCACCCCCTAGTGGGGATACGCAGTATTTT
TRBJ1-1	TRBD1	once	TRBV5-1	CASSDLRQGGITEAFF	TGCGCCAGCAGCGATCTAAGACAGGGTGGTATCACTGAAGCTTTCTTT
TRBJ2-1	-	-	TRBV7-3	CASSLGRGFYNEQFF	TGTGCCAGCAGCCTTGGCAGGGGTTTCTACAATGAGCAGTTCTTC
TRBJ2-7	TRBD1	-	TRBV4-1	CASSQAFETGTIYEQYF	TGCGCCAGCAGCCAGGCCTTCGAGACAGGGACAATCTACGAGCAGTACTTC
TRBJ1-6	-	-	TRBV5-1	CASSLGQNNSPLHF	TGCGCCAGCAGCTTGGGACAGAATAATTCACCCCTCCACTTT
TRBJ1-1	-	-	TRBV7-2	CASSPGGANTEAFF	TGTGCCAGCAGCCCGGGGGGAGCGAACACTGAAGCTTTCTTT
TRBJ2-2	TRBD2	-	TRBV10-3	CATGGTTNTGELFF	TGTGCCACGGGAGGGACTACGAACACCGGGGAGCTGTTTTTT
TRBJ1-6	TRBD1	-	TRBV27	CASSLGAGQGPSPLHF	TGTGCCAGCAGCTTGGGGGCTGGACAGGGTCCTTCACCCCTCCACTTT
TRBJ1-1	TRBD1	-	TRBV5-1	CASTPGTGVGTEAFF	TGCGCCAGCACCCCTGGGACAGGGGTCGGGACTGAAGCTTTCTTT
TRBJ1-4	-	-	TRBV2	CASSPSSSGKLFF	TGTGCCAGCAGCCCCTCATCGAGCGGAAAACTGTTTTTT
TRBJ2-1	-	-	TRBV2	CASTLTGYNEQFF	TGTGCCAGCACCTTAACAGGGTACAATGAGCAGTTCTTC
TRBJ1-2	-	-	TRBV3-1/TRBV3-2	CASSTRGAGEYGYTF	TGTGCCAGCAGCACCCGGGGGGCGGGAGAGTATGGCTACACCTTC
TRBJ2-1	TRBD1	-	TRBV13	CASSLGQGRGYNEQFF	TGTGCCAGCAGCTTAGGACAGGGGCGAGGCTACAATGAGCAGTTCTTC
TRBJ2-2	TRBD2	once	TRBV3-1/TRBV3-2	CASSPGTSGGAGELFF	TGTGCCAGCAGCCCTGGGACTAGCGGGGGGGCCGGGGAGCTGTTTTTT
TRBJ1-5	-	-	TRBV24-1	CATSDGPAGNQPQHF	TGTGCCACCAGTGATGGGCCGGCAGGCAATCAGCCCCAGCATTTT
TRBJ1-6	-	once	TRBV12-3/TRBV12-4	CASSPATYSPLHF	TGTGCCAGCAGCCCCGCTACTTACTCACCCCTCCACTTT
TRBJ1-2	TRBD1	once	TRBV5-1	CASRQGAEGYTF	TGCGCCAGCAGACAGGGGGCTGAAGGCTACACCTTC